Following are 29 T cell receptor beta chains from one sample sequenced in a study of T cell responses to AZD1222 COVID-19 vaccine. The protocol was immunoSEQ multiplex PCR, while the TCRdb copy is restricted to in-frame clones and leaves out a portion. The repertoire holds 140,000 or so clones, approximately 89% seen once, with roughly 1.8% in the top ten. The material was peripheral blood, obtained 28 days after the second AZD1222 dose. The receptors stem from an adult who received the AZD1222 COVID-19 vaccine.

The V and J genes are TRBV14 and TRBJ2-1; 12 nucleotides agree with TRBD1. This CDR3 has 16 amino acids. Trimming cost V 4 bases and J 3 bases; bases outside gene matches: 4. The V gene's germline CDR1 is SGHDN and CDR2 FVKESK. The CDR3 nucleotides are TGTGCCAGCAGCCCCTGGGACAGGGGGCTCTACAATGAGCAGTTCTTC. Protein product: CASSPWDRGLYNEQFF. Combining the CDR3 with reference TRBV14 and TRBJ2-1 gives the whole variable domain EAGVTQFPSHSVIEKGQTVTLRCDPISGHDNLYWYRRVMGKEIKFLLHFVKESKQDESGMPNNRFLAERTGGTYSTLKVQPAELEDSGVYFCASSPWDRGLYNEQFFGPGTRLTVL.

The chain joins TRBV6-5 to TRBJ1-2; 7 bases map to TRBD1. CDR3 length equals 15 residues. The germline gives CDR1 MNHEY, CDR2 SVGAGI. V shed 0 bases, J shed 8 bases, and the junction held 9 bases outside the gene matches. The chain's CDR3 is CASSYSQTGDRGYTF. The CDR3 DNA reads TGTGCCAGCAGTTACTCGCAAACAGGGGACCGGGGCTACACCTTC.

This chain connects TRBV4-3 to TRBJ1-4, with TRBD1 as a possible D gene (5 bases). Trimming removed 1 base at V and 5 bases at J, with 17 bases between. There are 17 residues in the CDR3. Germline V lookup: CDR1 LGHNA, CDR2 YSLEER. CDR3 protein: CASSQGAGLGRNEKLFF. In nucleotides, the CDR3 is TGCGCCAGCAGCCAAGGGGCAGGGTTAGGGAGAAATGAAAAACTGTTTTTT.

The chain joins TRBV29-1 to TRBJ1-1; D is possibly TRBD1 (6 bases). CDR3 length: 14 residues. V gave up 3 bases and J gave up 1 base, with 12 bases separating them. Per the germline V gene, CDR1 is SQVTM and CDR2 is ANQGSEA. The CDR3 DNA reads as TGCAGCGTTGAGACGCGACAGGCGAACACTGAAGCTTTCTTT. Amino acids: CSVETRQANTEAFF. The full variable domain, its missing parts supplied by reference TRBV29-1 and TRBJ1-1, is SAVISQKPSRDICQRGTSLTIQCQVDSQVTMMFWYRQQPGQSLTLIATANQGSEATYESGFVIDKFPISRPNLTFSTLTVSNMSPEDSSIYLCSVETRQANTEAFFGQGTRLTVV.

The chain joins TRBV6-1 to TRBJ2-7; D gene unclear. The V end was cut by 3 bases, the J end by 3 bases, with 12 bases between. CDR1 and CDR2 (germline): MNHNS, SASEGT. The CDR3 length is 14 residues. DNA for the CDR3: TGTGCCAGCAGTGACGGAGACAAGAACTACGAGCAGTACTTC. It encodes CASSDGDKNYEQYF.

The rearrangement uses TRBV4-3 and TRBJ2-1; 8 nucleotides line up with TRBD2. CDR1 LGHNA and CDR2 YSLEER come from the germline V gene. This CDR3 spans 15 amino acids. J was trimmed by 6 bases and V by 2 bases; bases with no gene match: 6. Written as DNA, the CDR3 is TGCGCCAGCAGCCAAACCAGCGGGAGTTTCAATGAGCAGTTCTTC. Protein: CASSQTSGSFNEQFF.

This clone was seen repeatedly, ten times or more. The genes are TRBV27 and TRBJ1-5; perhaps TRBD1 as D (5 bases). Trimming shortened V by 1 base and J by 6 bases, and 13 bases separated the two germline ends. The germline V gene has CDR1 MNHEY and CDR2 SMNVEV (reference sequence). CDR3 length equals 15 residues. In nucleotides, the CDR3 is TGTGCCAGCAGTTTATTCGGGGAGCAGGGTCAGCCCCAGCATTTT. Translating it yields CASSLFGEQGQPQHF.

This clone came up once. The chain is built from TRBV4-1 and TRBJ1-2; unclear D gene. The CDR3 sequence is 16 residues long. Germline V gene lookup returns CDR1 MGHRA and CDR2 YSYEKL. Trimming took 1 base from V and 8 from J, leaving 20 bases between them. CDR3 sequence (DNA): TGCGCCAGCAGCCAAGTCGGAGTCAGGCGGATCAAGGGCTACACCTTC. Protein product: CASSQVGVRRIKGYTF.

The chain joins TRBV5-4 to TRBJ2-5, with TRBD2 identical over 11 bases. CDR1 SGHNT and CDR2 YYREEE come from the germline V gene (reference sequence). Trimming at V came to 1 base and at J to 5 bases, leaving 4 bases not matched to a gene. The CDR3 is 15 residues long. The CDR3 region is CASSLYGTSGETQYF. The CDR3 nucleotides read TGTGCCAGCAGCTTGTACGGGACTAGCGGCGAGACCCAGTACTTC.

The gene calls are TRBV3-1 (or the pseudogene TRBV3-2) and TRBJ2-2; maybe TRBD1 (7 bases). The V gene's germline CDR1 is LGHDT and CDR2 YNNKEL (reference sequence). There are 16 residues in the CDR3. V lost 2 bases and J lost 3, with 13 bases in between. CDR3 loop: CASSQTQGGYTGELFF. The CDR3 DNA reads as TGTGCCAGCAGCCAAACCCAGGGGGGATACACCGGGGAGCTGTTTTTT.

This chain connects TRBV7-9 to TRBJ1-5; D is undetermined. V dropped 4 bases and J dropped 3 bases, with 10 bases sitting between them. CDR3 length: 14 residues. Germline V gene data show CDR1 as SEHNR and CDR2 as FQNEAQ (reference sequence). CDR3 in amino acids: CASSSPDFNQPQHF. The CDR3 DNA reads as TGTGCCAGCAGCTCCCCGGACTTCAATCAGCCCCAGCATTTT. Together with reference TRBV7-9 and TRBJ1-5, the CDR3 gives the full variable domain: DTGVSQNPRHKITKRGQNVTFRCDPISEHNRLYWYRQTLGQGPEFLTYFQNEAQLEKSRLLSDRFSAERPKGSFSTLEIQRTEQGDSAMYLCASSSPDFNQPQHFGDGTRLSIL.

The chain recombines TRBV12-3 or TRBV12-4 with TRBJ1-2; D not certain. Trimming left V 4 bases short and J 0 bases short, with 3 bases between. This CDR3 has 12 amino acids. The CDR3 loop reads CASSYSNYGYTF. In DNA form, the CDR3 reads TGTGCCAGCAGTTACTCTAACTATGGCTACACCTTC.

The V call is TRBV14, the J call TRBJ1-6; D is possibly TRBD1 (6 bases). Trimming shortened V by 1 base and J by 8 bases, and 21 bases separated the two germline ends. The CDR3 sequence is 18 residues long. The germline CDR1 and CDR2 sequences are SGHDN and FVKESK. The DNA of the CDR3 is TGTGCCAGCAGCCAAGTGGCTCTACAGGGTGGTTTTGATTCACCCCTCCACTTT. Its translation is CASSQVALQGGFDSPLHF.

J is TRBJ1-4 and V is TRBV2; a possible D gene is TRBD1 (5 bases). CDR1 and CDR2 (germline): SNHLY, FYNNEI. The CDR3 has 15 amino acids. V was clipped by 8 bases and J by 0 bases, with 13 bases between them. CDR3 sequence: CASRGSSATNEKLFF. Here the CDR3 DNA reads TGTGCCAGCCGGGGGTCCAGTGCAACTAATGAAAAACTGTTTTTT.

V gene TRBV6-2 or TRBV6-3 combines with J gene TRBJ2-1; D uncertain. The CDR3 extends over 15 amino acids. Trimming took 4 bases from V and 2 from J, leaving 12 bases between them. CDR1 is MNHEY, CDR2 SVGEGT, per germline. CDR3 DNA sequence: TGTGCCAGCAGTTCGTTGACTGAAACCTACAATGAGCAGTTCTTC. It yields the protein CASSSLTETYNEQFF.

This clone was counted once. The chain is built from TRBV6-6 and TRBJ2-2, with TRBD1 identical over 10 bases. CDR1 MNHNY and CDR2 SVGAGI come from the germline V gene (reference sequence). V dropped 4 bases and J dropped 5; count of bases not matched to a gene: 4. The CDR3 spans 15 residues. This CDR3 is CASSLGQGRTGELFF. The CDR3 DNA follows: TGTGCCAGCAGTTTGGGACAGGGGAGGACCGGGGAGCTGTTTTTT.

The gene calls are TRBV7-9 and TRBJ1-5, with 7 bases identical to TRBD1. The CDR3 consists of 13 residues. The V segment lost 7 bases and the J segment 4 bases; nucleotides outside the gene matches: 4. Germline lookup yields CDR1 SEHNR and CDR2 FQNEAQ (reference sequence). CDR3 residues: CASTRDRNQPQHF. The CDR3 DNA reads as TGTGCCAGCACCCGGGACAGAAATCAGCCCCAGCATTTT.

This clone was seen only once. V is TRBV29-1 and J is TRBJ2-5; 10 nucleotides align to TRBD2. This CDR3 has 14 residues. After removal of 4 bases from V and 6 bases from J, the junction contained 8 bases not matched to a gene. The germline V gene encodes CDR1 SQVTM and CDR2 ANQGSEA. In DNA form, the CDR3 reads TGCAGCGTTGCTGCTAGCGGGAGCGGGAAGACCCAGTACTTC. Protein sequence: CSVAASGSGKTQYF.

The chain couples TRBV19 to TRBJ1-1; 8 positions match TRBD1. The CDR3 consists of 18 residues. CDR1 and CDR2 (germline): LNHDA, SQIVND (reference sequence). V shed 5 bases, J shed 6 bases, and the junction held 20 bases outside the gene matches. The DNA for the CDR3 is TGTGCCAGTAGTGTAGGACAGGGCACACCCGGGGAGAAGGCTGAAGCTTTCTTT. This encodes CASSVGQGTPGEKAEAFF.

This clone has only one observation. The CDR3 DNA reads as TGTGCCAGCAGGCGAGCCCTAGCGGGAACCTACGAGCAGTACTTC. Protein sequence: CASRRALAGTYEQYF. This chain joins TRBV3-1 (or the pseudogene TRBV3-2) and TRBJ2-7; 9 positions match TRBD2. Per germline, CDR1 LGHDT and CDR2 YNNKEL (reference sequence). CDR3 length: 15 amino acids. V shed 6 bases, J shed 2 bases, and the junction held 8 bases outside the gene matches.

The chain couples TRBV7-2 to TRBJ1-3; D unclear. Per germline, CDR1 SGHTA and CDR2 FQGNSA. The length of the CDR3 is 13 residues. V was cut by 1 base and J by 6 bases, with 7 bases left in between. CDR3 sequence: CASSLGGVNTIYF. CDR3 nucleotide sequence: TGTGCCAGCAGCTTAGGGGGAGTAAACACCATATATTTT.

The chain combines TRBV6-2 or TRBV6-3 with TRBJ1-2; D gene uncertain. CDR1 MNHEY and CDR2 SVGEGT come from the germline V gene. The CDR3 has 14 amino acids. V was pared by 6 bases and J by 4 bases, with 15 bases between. The CDR3 region is CASSPDQRGYGYTF. The DNA of the CDR3 is TGTGCCAGCAGCCCAGACCAGCGGGGCTATGGCTACACCTTC.

This clone is a singleton in its sample. This chain joins TRBV28 and TRBJ2-1; 10 bases fit TRBD2. This CDR3 is 17 amino acids long. V dropped 2 bases and J dropped 1; count of bases not matched to a gene: 5. Per germline, CDR1 MDHEN and CDR2 SYDVKM. This CDR3 reads CASSLPPSGSSYNEQFF. The DNA for the CDR3 is TGTGCCAGCAGTTTACCCCCTAGCGGGAGTTCCTACAATGAGCAGTTCTTC. The whole variable domain, filled in from reference TRBV28 and TRBJ2-1, reads DVKVTQSSRYLVKRTGEKVFLECVQDMDHENMFWYRQDPGLGLRLIYFSYDVKMKEKGDIPEGYSVSREKKERFSLILESASTNQTSMYLCASSLPPSGSSYNEQFFGPGTRLTVL.

The V gene is TRBV2, the J gene TRBJ2-5, with 15 bases identical to TRBD2. Germline-derived CDR1 and CDR2 are SNHLY and FYNNEI. Unmatched junction bases numbered 9, after V lost 7 bases and J lost 3 bases. CDR3 size: 17 residues. The CDR3 nucleotides are TGTGCCAGCAAGGGACTAGCGGGAGGCCCGAGGGAAGAGACCCAGTACTTC. It yields the protein CASKGLAGGPREETQYF.

The genes are TRBV7-8 and TRBJ1-4; D call uncertain. V was shortened by 1 base and J by 8 bases, with 11 bases between the two germline ends. This CDR3 contains 14 residues. Germline V lookup: CDR1 SGHVS, CDR2 FQNEAQ. In DNA, the CDR3 is TGTGCCAGCAGCTTAGTCCCGGCAACCGAAAAACTGTTTTTT. Translation: CASSLVPATEKLFF.

This chain connects TRBV6-5 to TRBJ1-4; TRBD1 matches 7 bases. The junction had 1 base not matched to a gene; V was cut back by 6 bases and J by 0 bases. Germline CDR1 MNHEY, CDR2 SVGAGI. The CDR3 spans 14 residues. CDR3 sequence reads: CASRTGTTNEKLFF. For the CDR3, the DNA is TGTGCCAGCAGGACAGGGACAACTAATGAAAAACTGTTTTTT.

The chain recombines TRBV7-9 with TRBJ1-1; no reliable D call. The V end lost 6 bases, the J end lost 6 bases, and 11 bases lay between the germline ends. Germline V lookup: CDR1 SEHNR, CDR2 FQNEAQ (reference sequence). This CDR3 is 12 amino acids long. The CDR3 DNA sequence: TGTGCCAGCAGTTCCGACTGGTCTGAAGCTTTCTTT. This translates into CASSSDWSEAFF.

The gene calls are TRBV4-2 and TRBJ2-7; 8 bases are shared with TRBD2. V shed 0 bases, J shed 2 bases, and the junction held 6 bases outside the gene matches. Per the germline V gene, CDR1 is LGHNA and CDR2 is YNFKEQ. The CDR3 extends over 16 amino acids. CDR3 amino acids: CASSQDLGGGTYEQYF. As DNA, the CDR3 is TGTGCCAGCAGCCAAGATCTGGGCGGGGGGACCTACGAGCAGTACTTC.

V usage is TRBV6-5 and J usage is TRBJ1-6, with 9 bases identical to TRBD1. The CDR3 covers 15 residues. V lost 2 bases and J lost 6; bases outside the gene matches: 2. The V gene's germline CDR1 is MNHEY and CDR2 SVGAGI. This CDR3 reads CASSYGTGFNSPLHF. The CDR3 DNA sequence: TGTGCCAGCAGTTACGGGACAGGGTTTAATTCACCCCTCCACTTT.